A selection of T cell receptor beta chains follows, all from one sample in a study of cytomegalovirus exposure and HLA in healthy donors. Measured with immunoSEQ multiplex PCR; TCRdb has only the in-frame clones, and not every one. The sample records 200,000 or so clones, 76% being singletons. Sequenced sample: PBMCs. The receptors stem from a man aged 18 to 35 in good health and CMV-seronegative. Each CDR3 is given with its conserved first and last residue. Fields, in order: J gene, V gene, clone size, D gene, CDR3 protein, CDR3 DNA. D genes are given only for firm matches. Only some rows state a clone size, as once, few, many or a class for expanded clones.

j_call: TRBJ1-2; v_call: TRBV2; clone_size: -; d_call: TRBD1; cdr3_aa: CASSVRSGGGYGYTF; cdr3_nt: TGTGCCAGCAGTGTCCGGTCAGGGGGAGGTTATGGCTACACCTTC
j_call: TRBJ1-1; v_call: TRBV29-1; clone_size: -; d_call: -; cdr3_aa: CSVQGPVAFF; cdr3_nt: TGCAGCGTACAGGGTCCGGTGGCTTTCTTT
j_call: TRBJ2-7; v_call: TRBV7-6; clone_size: -; d_call: -; cdr3_aa: CASSLAYSGYEQYF; cdr3_nt: TGTGCCAGCAGCTTAGCCTACAGCGGCTACGAGCAGTACTTC
j_call: TRBJ2-3; v_call: TRBV25-1; clone_size: -; d_call: -; cdr3_aa: CASSTGGTDTQYF; cdr3_nt: TGTGCCAGTTCTACGGGTGGCACAGATACGCAGTATTTT
j_call: TRBJ2-7; v_call: TRBV7-8; clone_size: -; d_call: -; cdr3_aa: CASSYRTRSYEQYF; cdr3_nt: TGTGCCAGCAGCTACCGGACTCGCTCCTACGAGCAGTACTTC
j_call: TRBJ2-7; v_call: TRBV11-2; clone_size: -; d_call: TRBD1; cdr3_aa: CASSLEAGGRWDRGLEQYF; cdr3_nt: TGTGCCAGCAGCTTAGAAGCGGGCGGCAGGTGGGACAGGGGGCTCGAGCAGTACTTC
j_call: TRBJ2-3; v_call: TRBV4-1; clone_size: -; d_call: -; cdr3_aa: CASSQALGTDTQYF; cdr3_nt: TGCGCCAGCAGCCAAGCACTAGGCACAGATACGCAGTATTTT
j_call: TRBJ1-1; v_call: TRBV2; clone_size: once; d_call: TRBD1; cdr3_aa: CASRRTGASVNTEAFF; cdr3_nt: TGTGCCAGCAGGAGGACAGGGGCGTCCGTGAACACTGAAGCTTTCTTT
j_call: TRBJ1-5; v_call: TRBV7-8; clone_size: -; d_call: -; cdr3_aa: CASSLDSRDQPQHF; cdr3_nt: TGTGCCAGCAGCCTCGACAGCCGCGATCAGCCCCAGCATTTT
j_call: TRBJ2-2; v_call: TRBV5-5; clone_size: once; d_call: -; cdr3_aa: CASTVGAGETGELFF; cdr3_nt: TGTGCCAGCACCGTGGGGGCAGGAGAAACCGGGGAGCTGTTTTTT
j_call: TRBJ1-1; v_call: TRBV10-3; clone_size: -; d_call: -; cdr3_aa: CAIRANTEAFF; cdr3_nt: TGTGCCATCAGGGCGAACACTGAAGCTTTCTTT
j_call: TRBJ1-1; v_call: TRBV5-6; clone_size: -; d_call: -; cdr3_aa: CASSFWGGTPGTEAFF; cdr3_nt: TGTGCCAGCAGCTTCTGGGGGGGGACTCCTGGCACTGAAGCTTTCTTT
j_call: TRBJ2-7; v_call: TRBV10-1; clone_size: few; d_call: TRBD1; cdr3_aa: CASSAYRGSEQYF; cdr3_nt: TGCGCCAGCAGCGCTTACAGGGGTTCCGAGCAGTACTTC
j_call: TRBJ1-1; v_call: TRBV23-1; clone_size: once; d_call: -; cdr3_aa: CAPPRGANTEAFF; cdr3_nt: TGCGCCCCCCCCCGGGGGGCCAACACTGAAGCTTTCTTT
j_call: TRBJ2-7; v_call: TRBV7-8; clone_size: -; d_call: -; cdr3_aa: CASSFRQASYEQYF; cdr3_nt: TGTGCCAGCAGCTTTAGGCAGGCCTCCTACGAGCAGTACTTC
j_call: TRBJ1-1; v_call: TRBV27; clone_size: -; d_call: TRBD1; cdr3_aa: CASSLTGGNTEAFF; cdr3_nt: TGTGCCAGCAGTTTGACAGGGGGGAACACTGAAGCTTTCTTT
j_call: TRBJ2-5; v_call: TRBV18; clone_size: -; d_call: -; cdr3_aa: CASSPQGQQETQYF; cdr3_nt: TGTGCCAGCTCACCACAGGGACAACAAGAGACCCAGTACTTC
j_call: TRBJ1-2; v_call: TRBV30; clone_size: -; d_call: -; cdr3_aa: CASTTQGAYGYTF; cdr3_nt: TGTGCCTCCACAACACAGGGAGCCTATGGCTACACCTTC
j_call: TRBJ2-1; v_call: TRBV5-1; clone_size: -; d_call: TRBD2; cdr3_aa: CASSGTAGLADYNEQFF; cdr3_nt: TGCGCCAGCAGCGGGACGGCGGGACTAGCGGACTACAATGAGCAGTTCTTC
j_call: TRBJ1-1; v_call: TRBV27; clone_size: -; d_call: TRBD1; cdr3_aa: CASSWAAGGLSTEAFF; cdr3_nt: TGTGCCAGCAGTTGGGCGGCAGGGGGCTTGAGTACTGAAGCTTTCTTT
j_call: TRBJ1-2; v_call: TRBV19; clone_size: -; d_call: TRBD1; cdr3_aa: CASSADRSLRGYTF; cdr3_nt: TGTGCCAGTAGTGCGGACAGGTCCTTAAGGGGCTACACCTTC
j_call: TRBJ2-7; v_call: TRBV6-1; clone_size: -; d_call: TRBD2; cdr3_aa: CASREGLAGGFYEQYF; cdr3_nt: TGTGCCAGCAGGGAAGGGTTGGCGGGAGGGTTTTACGAGCAGTACTTC
j_call: TRBJ2-5; v_call: TRBV6-6; clone_size: -; d_call: -; cdr3_aa: CASSFDRTQETQYF; cdr3_nt: TGTGCCAGCAGCTTCGACAGGACACAAGAGACCCAGTACTTC
j_call: TRBJ2-1; v_call: TRBV5-1; clone_size: -; d_call: -; cdr3_aa: CASSLGRDEQFF; cdr3_nt: TGCGCCAGCAGCTTGGGGAGGGATGAGCAGTTCTTC
j_call: TRBJ1-1; v_call: TRBV28; clone_size: -; d_call: -; cdr3_aa: CASSLVVQVDRVNTEAFF; cdr3_nt: TGTGCCAGCAGTTTGGTCGTGCAGGTGGACAGAGTGAACACTGAAGCTTTCTTT
j_call: TRBJ2-5; v_call: TRBV30; clone_size: -; d_call: TRBD2; cdr3_aa: CAWRVGGETQYF; cdr3_nt: TGTGCCTGGAGGGTGGGGGGGGAGACCCAGTACTTC
j_call: TRBJ2-1; v_call: TRBV10-1; clone_size: -; d_call: TRBD2; cdr3_aa: CASSDTSGASYNEQFF; cdr3_nt: TGCGCCAGCAGTGATACTAGCGGAGCATCCTACAATGAGCAGTTCTTC
j_call: TRBJ1-4; v_call: TRBV7-9; clone_size: -; d_call: -; cdr3_aa: CASSGIGVKATNEKLFF; cdr3_nt: TGTGCCAGCAGCGGAATAGGGGTAAAGGCAACTAATGAAAAACTGTTTTTT
j_call: TRBJ1-1; v_call: TRBV5-1; clone_size: once; d_call: -; cdr3_aa: CASSPAPGTPKAFF; cdr3_nt: TGCGCCAGCAGCCCCGCCCCCGGGACTCCCAAAGCTTTCTTT
j_call: TRBJ2-1; v_call: TRBV7-9; clone_size: -; d_call: -; cdr3_aa: CSSSLDWTGVYNEQFF; cdr3_nt: TGTTCCAGCAGCTTAGACTGGACTGGGGTTTACAATGAGCAGTTCTTC
j_call: TRBJ2-5; v_call: TRBV7-9; clone_size: few; d_call: -; cdr3_aa: CASSFPSETQYF; cdr3_nt: TGTGCCAGCAGCTTCCCCAGTGAGACCCAGTACTTC
j_call: TRBJ1-1; v_call: TRBV5-6; clone_size: -; d_call: TRBD1; cdr3_aa: CASSSRGRTEAFF; cdr3_nt: TGTGCCAGCAGCTCCAGGGGGCGCACTGAAGCTTTCTTT
j_call: TRBJ2-1; v_call: TRBV27; clone_size: -; d_call: -; cdr3_aa: CASSSPRYNEQFF; cdr3_nt: TGTGCCAGCAGTTCGCCTAGATACAATGAGCAGTTCTTC
j_call: TRBJ2-2; v_call: TRBV5-1; clone_size: few; d_call: TRBD2; cdr3_aa: CASSSLAGSLGAGELFF; cdr3_nt: TGCGCCAGCAGCAGTCTAGCGGGGAGCTTGGGGGCCGGGGAGCTGTTTTTT
j_call: TRBJ1-2; v_call: TRBV18; clone_size: -; d_call: -; cdr3_aa: CASSPSAGEGYGYTF; cdr3_nt: TGTGCCAGCTCACCATCTGCAGGGGAGGGTTATGGCTACACCTTC
j_call: TRBJ1-1; v_call: TRBV13; clone_size: -; d_call: TRBD1; cdr3_aa: CASSTWAQGLNTEAFF; cdr3_nt: TGTGCCAGCAGCACATGGGCACAGGGGCTGAACACTGAAGCTTTCTTT
j_call: TRBJ2-1; v_call: TRBV30; clone_size: -; d_call: -; cdr3_aa: CAWKLQGNEQFF; cdr3_nt: TGTGCCTGGAAACTTCAGGGTAATGAGCAGTTCTTC
j_call: TRBJ2-1; v_call: TRBV15; clone_size: few; d_call: TRBD2; cdr3_aa: CATSPGTSGMEEQFF; cdr3_nt: TGTGCCACCAGTCCCGGGACTAGCGGGATGGAGGAGCAGTTCTTC
j_call: TRBJ1-4; v_call: TRBV6-6; clone_size: -; d_call: TRBD1; cdr3_aa: CASRSGQGSHEKLFF; cdr3_nt: TGTGCCAGCAGATCCGGACAGGGCTCCCATGAAAAACTGTTTTTT
j_call: TRBJ1-5; v_call: TRBV28; clone_size: -; d_call: -; cdr3_aa: CASSGQQPQPQHF; cdr3_nt: TGTGCCAGCAGTGGCCAACAGCCACAGCCCCAGCATTTT
j_call: TRBJ1-5; v_call: TRBV19; clone_size: -; d_call: -; cdr3_aa: CASSIEAGTHYSNQPQHF; cdr3_nt: TGTGCCAGTAGTATTGAAGCCGGGACACATTATAGCAATCAGCCCCAGCATTTT
j_call: TRBJ1-4; v_call: TRBV6-5; clone_size: -; d_call: TRBD1; cdr3_aa: CASSWSGTGDEKLFF; cdr3_nt: TGTGCCAGCAGTTGGTCCGGGACAGGGGATGAAAAACTGTTTTTT